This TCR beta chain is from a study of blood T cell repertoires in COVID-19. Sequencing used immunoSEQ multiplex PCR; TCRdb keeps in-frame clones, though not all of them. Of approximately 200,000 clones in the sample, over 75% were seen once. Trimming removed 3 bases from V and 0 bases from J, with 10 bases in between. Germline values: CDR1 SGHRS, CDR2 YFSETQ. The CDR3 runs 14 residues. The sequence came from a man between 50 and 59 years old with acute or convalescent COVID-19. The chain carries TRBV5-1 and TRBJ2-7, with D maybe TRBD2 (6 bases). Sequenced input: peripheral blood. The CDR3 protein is CASSSSGFSYEQYF. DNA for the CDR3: TGCGCCAGCAGCTCCAGCGGGTTCTCCTACGAGCAGTACTTC.